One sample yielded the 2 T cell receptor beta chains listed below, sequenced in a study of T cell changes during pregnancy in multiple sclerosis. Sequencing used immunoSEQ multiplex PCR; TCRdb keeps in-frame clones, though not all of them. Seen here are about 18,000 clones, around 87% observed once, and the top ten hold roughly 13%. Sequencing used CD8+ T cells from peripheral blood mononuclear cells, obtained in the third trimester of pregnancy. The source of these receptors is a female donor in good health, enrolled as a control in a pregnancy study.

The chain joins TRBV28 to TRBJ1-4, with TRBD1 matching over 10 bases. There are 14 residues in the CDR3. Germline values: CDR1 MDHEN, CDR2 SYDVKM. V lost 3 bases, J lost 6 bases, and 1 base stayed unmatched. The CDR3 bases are TGTGCCAGCAGTTTGACAGGGGGCGATGAAAAACTGTTTTTT. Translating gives CASSLTGGDEKLFF.

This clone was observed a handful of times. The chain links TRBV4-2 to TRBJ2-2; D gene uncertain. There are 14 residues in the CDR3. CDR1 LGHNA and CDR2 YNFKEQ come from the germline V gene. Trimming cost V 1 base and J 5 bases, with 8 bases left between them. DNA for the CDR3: TGTGCCAGCAGCCAAGGCGAAACTACCGGGGAGCTGTTTTTT. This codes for CASSQGETTGELFF.